This note documents a single TCR beta chain sequence. Its specific antigen is unknown. No base-level quality is on record; no much larger clone is a single base apart. Participants in the prospective study were enrolled through a virtual design, were aged roughly 18 to 100 years, and lived in roughly 24 United States geographic areas. In the prospective study, cohorts were assigned on the basis of participant-reported clinical history obtained from a screening survey and a study questionnaire. For ImmuneRACE Cohort 3, a participant was defined as recovered based on two consecutive negative NP/OP PCR tests, clearance by a healthcare professional, or resolution of symptoms. In the prospective study, whole blood, serum and a nasopharyngeal or oropharyngeal swab were collected from each participant by mobile phlebotomists. Additional blood draws and questionnaires over an approximately two-month period could optionally be provided by prospective study participants. Before DNA extraction, prospective study blood samples were shipped either frozen or at room temperature.

The entry originates in a study of blood T cell repertoires in COVID-19 (dated by TCRdb to the early 2020s). Looking at the study overall: Samples from collaborators originated in the United States, Italy and Spain and spanned both the acute and convalescent phases of COVID-19. The prospective study material was composed of cDNA or gDNA derived from T cells, B-cell-depleted T cells, or PBMCs. The dataset comprised deeply sampled blood TCRbeta repertoires from subjects exposed to, actively infected with, or recovered from COVID-19. The repertoires were released in a freely available public database meant as a resource for research on the immune response to SARS-CoV-2. Samples were obtained from the ongoing ImmuneRACE study (first 160 participants) and from over 1,000 subjects provided by 6 global collaborators. The sample metadata nearly always contained a de-identified subject ID, COVID-19 status, age in years and sex. Where available, HLA class I and class II types were taken from metadata supplied by the sample provider and were not determined by assay-based typing.

The full study reports these points: How much clinical and demographic metadata was included differed by source and by participant, and the metadata was provided uncurated.

TCRbeta CDR3 regions were amplified from genomic DNA using the immunoSEQ Assay, a bias-controlled multiplex PCR. The authors' pipeline ran thus. The number of nucleated cells in each sample was estimated from the amplification of reference gene primers within the assay. Sequence reads were collapsed and filtered to measure the absolute abundance of every unique TCRbeta CDR3 rearrangement. For each sample, productive Simpson clonality was calculated as the square root of Simpson's diversity index across productive rearrangements. TCRdb took this table from immuneACCESS and kept in-frame rearrangements with V and J called. Such tables lack part of the clones; where checked against another copy, unresolved V genes explain under half of the gap, and the rest is unexplained. The DNA was the basis for D and trimming; V, J and clone size are from that table. The table for this sample lists fewer than 200,000 clones; around 80% of them were counted only once. The ten largest clones capture 17% of the sample.

The TCR comes from a woman aged 50 to 60 who had recovered from COVID-19. Sequencing input: PBMCs or T cells enriched from blood (not recorded which).

The bases read TGTGCCAGCAGTCCAGGGGTTGTGGCCAAAAACATTCAGTACTTC. This codes for CASSPGVVAKNIQYF. Recombination connected TRBV28 to TRBJ2-4; a tentative D match to TRBD1 spans 6 bases. V was cut back by 5 bases and J by 1 base, leaving a gap of 12 bases between them. The CDR3, from cysteine to phenylalanine, totals 15 residues. Only CDR3 DNA remains: 45 bases, in frame from the first base. The germline V gene provides CDR1 MDHEN and CDR2 SYDVKM. The CDR3 plus the reference TRBV28 and TRBJ2-4 genes for the other parts give the full variable domain: DVKVTQSSRYLVKRTGEKVFLECVQDMDHENMFWYRQDPGLGLRLIYFSYDVKMKEKGDIPEGYSVSREKKERFSLILESASTNQTSMYLCASSPGVVAKNIQYFGAGTRLSVL.